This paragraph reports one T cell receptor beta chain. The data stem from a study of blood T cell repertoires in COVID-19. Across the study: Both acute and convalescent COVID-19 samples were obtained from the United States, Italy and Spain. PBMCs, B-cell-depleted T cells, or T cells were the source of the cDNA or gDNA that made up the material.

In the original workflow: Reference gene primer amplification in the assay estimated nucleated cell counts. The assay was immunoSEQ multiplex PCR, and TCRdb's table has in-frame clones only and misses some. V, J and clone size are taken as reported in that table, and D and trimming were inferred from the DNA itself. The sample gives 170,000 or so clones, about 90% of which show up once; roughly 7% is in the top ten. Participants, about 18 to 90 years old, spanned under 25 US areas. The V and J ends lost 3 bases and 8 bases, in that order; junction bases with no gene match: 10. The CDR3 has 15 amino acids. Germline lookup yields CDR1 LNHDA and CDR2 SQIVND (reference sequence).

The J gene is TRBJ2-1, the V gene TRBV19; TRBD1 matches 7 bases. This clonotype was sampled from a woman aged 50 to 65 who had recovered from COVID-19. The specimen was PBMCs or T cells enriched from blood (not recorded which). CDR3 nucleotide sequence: TGTGCCAGTAGTATCCGTAACTCCGGGACAGATGAGCAGTTCTTC. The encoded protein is CASSIRNSGTDEQFF.